This T cell receptor beta chain was retrieved from a study of T cells after yellow fever vaccination. Study conclusions and caveats: Contaminating bulk clonotypes could be abundant in FACS-sorted repertoires.

Germline V gene data show CDR1 as LGHNA and CDR2 as YSLEER. V shed 1 base and J shed 7 bases, with 11 bases lying between them. The CDR3 runs 14 residues. From the 5' RACE reads, TCRdb called clonotypes with MiXCR, one entry per CDR3 protein. The table includes over 250,000 distinct CDR3 sequences, 4.1% detected once. This clonotype was seen a handful of times. The antigen remains undetermined. This receptor was identified in a man between 18 and 35 years old who received the YFV17D yellow fever vaccine. The source was PBMCs, collected 5 days after the yellow fever booster vaccination. The chain is built from TRBV4-3 and TRBJ2-4; D is perhaps TRBD1 or TRBD2 (5 bases each). In DNA, the CDR3 is TGCGCCAGCAGCCAAGGGGGGTCTAATAACATTCAGTACTTC. It is translated as CASSQGGSNNIQYF.